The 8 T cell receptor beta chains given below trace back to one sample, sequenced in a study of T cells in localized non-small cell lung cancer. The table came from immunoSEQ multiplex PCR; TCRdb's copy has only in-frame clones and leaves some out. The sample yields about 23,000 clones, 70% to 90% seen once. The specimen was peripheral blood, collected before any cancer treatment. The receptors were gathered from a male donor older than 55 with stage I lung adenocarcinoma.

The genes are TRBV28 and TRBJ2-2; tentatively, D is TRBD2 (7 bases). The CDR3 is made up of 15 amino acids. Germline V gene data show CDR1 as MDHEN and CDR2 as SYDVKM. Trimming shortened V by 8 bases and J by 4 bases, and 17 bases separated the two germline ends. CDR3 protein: CASLQREGVTGELFF. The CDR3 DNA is TGTGCCAGCCTCCAGAGGGAGGGGGTCACCGGGGAGCTGTTTTTT.

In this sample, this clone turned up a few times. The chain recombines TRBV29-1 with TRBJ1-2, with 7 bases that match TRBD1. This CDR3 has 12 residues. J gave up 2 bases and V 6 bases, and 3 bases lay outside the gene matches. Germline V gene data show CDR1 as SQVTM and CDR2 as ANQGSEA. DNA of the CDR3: TGCAGCGTAGAGACAGGGAACTATGGCTACACCTTC. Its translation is CSVETGNYGYTF.

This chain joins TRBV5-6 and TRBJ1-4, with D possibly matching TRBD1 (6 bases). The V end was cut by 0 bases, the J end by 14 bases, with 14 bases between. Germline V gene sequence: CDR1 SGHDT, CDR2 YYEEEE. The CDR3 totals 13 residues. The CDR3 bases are TGTGCCAGCAGCTTGGCAGGGGCGATCCTCCTGTTTTTT. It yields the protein CASSLAGAILLFF. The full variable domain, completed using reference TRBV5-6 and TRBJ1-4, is DAGVTQSPTHLIKTRGQQVTLRCSPKSGHDTVSWYQQALGQGPQFIFQYYEEEERQRGNFPDRFSGHQFPNYSSELNVNALLLGDSALYLCASSLAGAILLFFGSGTQLSVL.

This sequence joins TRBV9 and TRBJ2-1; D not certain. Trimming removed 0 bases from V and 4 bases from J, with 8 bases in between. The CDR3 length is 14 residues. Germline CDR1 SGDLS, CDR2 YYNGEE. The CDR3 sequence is CASSVEDLYNEQFF. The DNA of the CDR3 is TGTGCCAGCAGCGTAGAGGACCTTTACAATGAGCAGTTCTTC. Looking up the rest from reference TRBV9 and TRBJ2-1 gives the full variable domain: DSGVTQTPKHLITATGQRVTLRCSPRSGDLSVYWYQQSLDQGLQFLIQYYNGEERAKGNILERFSAQQFPDLHSELNLSSLELGDSALYFCASSVEDLYNEQFFGPGTRLTVL.

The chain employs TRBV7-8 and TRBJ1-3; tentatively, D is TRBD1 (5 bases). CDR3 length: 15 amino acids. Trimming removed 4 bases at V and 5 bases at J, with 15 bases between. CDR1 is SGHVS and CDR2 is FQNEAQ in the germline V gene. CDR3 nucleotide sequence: TGTGCCAGCAGCTCCAGCCCCGGGGCTAGAAACACCATATATTTT. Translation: CASSSSPGARNTIYF.

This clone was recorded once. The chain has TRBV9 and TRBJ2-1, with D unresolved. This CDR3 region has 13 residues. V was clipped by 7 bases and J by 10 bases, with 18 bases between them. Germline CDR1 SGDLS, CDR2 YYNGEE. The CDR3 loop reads CASAFSDDGEQFF. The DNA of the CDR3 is TGTGCCAGCGCCTTCTCCGACGATGGAGAGCAGTTCTTC.

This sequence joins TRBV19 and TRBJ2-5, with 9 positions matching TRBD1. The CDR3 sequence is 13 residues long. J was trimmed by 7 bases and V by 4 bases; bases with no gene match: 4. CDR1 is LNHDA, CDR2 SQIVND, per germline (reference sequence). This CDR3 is CASSTQGAGTQYF. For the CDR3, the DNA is TGTGCCAGTAGTACACAGGGGGCTGGGACCCAGTACTTC.

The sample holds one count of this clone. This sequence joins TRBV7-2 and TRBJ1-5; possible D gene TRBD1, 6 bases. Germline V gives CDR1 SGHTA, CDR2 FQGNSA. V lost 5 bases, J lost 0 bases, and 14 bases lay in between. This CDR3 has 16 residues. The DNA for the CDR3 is TGTGCCAGCAGCCCCTGGACAGCTTATAGCAATCAGCCCCAGCATTTT. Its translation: CASSPWTAYSNQPQHF.